Shown below are 18 T cell receptor beta chains from a single sample sequenced in a study of T cells in narcolepsy. The assay was immunoSEQ multiplex PCR, and TCRdb's table has in-frame clones only and misses some. Of approximately 30,000 clones in the sample, 82% are singletons; the top ten hold roughly 0.99%. Specimen: CD45RA- memory CD4+ T cells from PBMCs. The receptor source for this set is a human donor with narcolepsy.

The J gene is TRBJ1-1, the V gene TRBV6-1; D is perhaps TRBD1 (5 bases). Trimming removed 1 base at V and 0 bases at J, with 12 bases between. Germline CDR1 and CDR2: MNHNS and SASEGT. This CDR3 spans 16 amino acids. The CDR3: CASSEGTRDMNTEAFF. CDR3 DNA sequence: TGTGCCAGCAGTGAAGGGACACGGGATATGAACACTGAAGCTTTCTTT.

The rearrangement links TRBV7-2 to TRBJ2-1; the match to TRBD2 covers 12 bases. CDR1 is SGHTA and CDR2 is FQGNSA in the germline V gene. V lost 5 bases to trimming and J lost 5 bases; unmatched junction nucleotides: 10. CDR3 size: 17 residues. As DNA, the CDR3 is TGTGCCAGCAGCCGACGATCCCTAGCGGGGGGGAACAATGAGCAGTTCTTC. It translates to CASSRRSLAGGNNEQFF.

The chain links TRBV2 to TRBJ2-2, with 10 nucleotides matching TRBD2. With 2 bases clipped from V and 5 bases from J, the junction kept 2 bases outside the gene matches. The CDR3 has 15 amino acids. In germline, CDR1 is SNHLY, CDR2 FYNNEI. CDR3 sequence: CASSELAGGTGELFF. The CDR3 nucleotides read TGTGCCAGCAGTGAATTAGCGGGGGGTACCGGGGAGCTGTTTTTT.

V gene TRBV19 combines with J gene TRBJ1-4; 10 bases are shared with TRBD1. Trimming removed 9 bases from V and 0 bases from J; junction bases left unmatched: 7. The CDR3 is made up of 16 amino acids. Germline CDR1 LNHDA, CDR2 SQIVND (reference sequence). This CDR3 reads CASRDRGQATNEKLFF. CDR3 nucleotide sequence: TGTGCCAGCCGGGACAGGGGACAAGCAACTAATGAAAAACTGTTTTTT.

This clone was seen a handful of times. The chain joins TRBV10-3 to TRBJ1-6, with D hard to call. Germline CDR1 is ENHRY and CDR2 is SYGVKD. Trimming removed 2 bases at V and 0 bases at J, with 5 bases between. The CDR3 totals 15 residues. CDR3 nucleotide sequence: TGTGCCATCAGTGAGGGAGGCTCCTATAATTCACCCCTCCACTTT. As protein: CAISEGGSYNSPLHF.

The rearrangement joins TRBV15 to TRBJ1-6; D unclear. Germline V lookup: CDR1 LNHNV, CDR2 YYDKDF (reference sequence). V lost 5 bases to trimming and J lost 8 bases, with 10 bases between them. The CDR3 has 13 residues. CDR3 sequence: CATSPTADSPLHF. CDR3 coding DNA: TGTGCCACCAGCCCGACGGCGGATTCACCCCTCCACTTT.

The sample holds a few counts of this clone. J is TRBJ2-3 and V is TRBV6-1, with 8 nucleotides matching TRBD2. The CDR3 runs to 17 residues. V trimming: 0 bases; J trimming: 1 base; junction bases outside the gene matches: 6. CDR1 is MNHNS, CDR2 SASEGT, per germline. CDR3 in DNA: TGTGCCAGCAGTGAAGCGCTGGATAGCGGGGGCACAGATACGCAGTATTTT. Amino acid sequence: CASSEALDSGGTDTQYF.

The chain recombines TRBV5-1 with TRBJ1-3; 12 positions match TRBD1. Germline values: CDR1 SGHRS, CDR2 YFSETQ. The CDR3 is 20 amino acids. Unmatched junction bases numbered 12, after V lost 2 bases and J lost 0 bases. The CDR3 nucleotides are TGCGCCAGCAGCTTTCGGGGGACAGGGGGCCCCTCAAGCTCTGGAAACACCATATATTTT. Protein: CASSFRGTGGPSSSGNTIYF.

The gene calls are TRBV5-1 and TRBJ2-2, with D perhaps assigned TRBD1 or TRBD2 (6 bases each). The CDR3 length is 17 residues. With 4 bases removed from V and 5 bases from J, the gap between germline ends came to 21 bases. From germline, CDR1 is SGHRS and CDR2 YFSETQ. CDR3 amino acids: CASSLGGTGSGTGELFF. CDR3 sequence (DNA): TGCGCCAGCAGCCTCGGGGGCACCGGGTCGGGGACCGGGGAGCTGTTTTTT.

This clone showed up just a few times. J is TRBJ2-2 and V is TRBV10-1; D not resolved. Germline V gene data show CDR1 as WNHNN and CDR2 as SYGVQD (reference sequence). Trimming took 4 bases from V and 3 from J, leaving 3 bases between them. The CDR3 runs to 12 residues. CDR3 DNA sequence: TGCGCCAGCAGTGGTTACACCGGGGAGCTGTTTTTT. This sequence encodes CASSGYTGELFF.

The rearrangement uses TRBV5-8 and TRBJ2-1, with D unclear. This CDR3 spans 16 amino acids. V dropped 7 bases and J dropped 0 bases, with 17 bases sitting between them. The germline V gene encodes CDR1 SGHTS and CDR2 YDEGEE. DNA of the CDR3: TGTGCCAGCCCCTTGGCGGCAACGAGCTCCTACAATGAGCAGTTCTTC. Protein product: CASPLAATSSYNEQFF.

The count of this clone is one. The chain combines TRBV6-6 with TRBJ2-7; D unclear. CDR1 and CDR2 from the germline V gene are MNHNY and SVGAGI (reference sequence). V lost 0 bases and J 3 bases, leaving 3 bases between the germline ends. This CDR3 spans 12 amino acids. The CDR3, as DNA: TGTGCCAGCAGTTACTCAAGCTACGAGCAGTACTTC. Translating it yields CASSYSSYEQYF.

V gene TRBV2 combines with J gene TRBJ2-7; 9 nucleotides align to TRBD1. CDR3 length equals 14 residues. V was pared by 5 bases and J by 3 bases, with 5 bases of the junction left unmatched. Germline V gives CDR1 SNHLY, CDR2 FYNNEI. CDR3 DNA: TGTGCCAGCAGTAAACGGGACAGGGACTACGAGCAGTACTTC. Its protein product is CASSKRDRDYEQYF.

The table lists this clone with a few counts. The CDR3 bases are TGTGCCACTAAGGGGTCTGGGGATCTGGGGGCCCAGTACTTC. Amino acids: CATKGSGDLGAQYF. The chain employs TRBV6-6 and TRBJ2-5; D may be TRBD1 or TRBD2 (5 bases each). The CDR3 length is 14 residues. Germline CDR1 MNHNY, CDR2 SVGAGI (reference sequence). V was pared by 10 bases and J by 9 bases, with 24 bases between.

This clone turned up a few times. V gene TRBV5-4 combines with J gene TRBJ2-7, with D hard to call. Germline loops: CDR1 SGHNT, CDR2 YYREEE (reference sequence). Trimming took 3 bases from V and 12 from J, leaving 19 bases between them. The CDR3 totals 13 residues. CDR3 in DNA: TGTGCCAGCAGCTCGCCCCCAGAGCCTTCGCGGTACTTC. Its translation: CASSSPPEPSRYF.

The chain carries TRBV6-1 and TRBJ2-7; no firm D call. Germline CDR1 reads MNHNS; CDR2 reads SASEGT. Trimming removed 4 bases from V and 4 bases from J, with 5 bases in between. The CDR3 is 11 amino acids. The CDR3 DNA reads TGTGCCAGCAGTGGTCTATACGAGCAGTACTTC. This encodes CASSGLYEQYF.

This chain uses TRBV6-1 with TRBJ1-5; 7 nucleotides agree with TRBD1. The CDR3 has 17 amino acids. Germline trimming cut 4 bases from V and 0 bases from J; bases unmatched to any gene: 9. The germline V gene encodes CDR1 MNHNS and CDR2 SASEGT. The CDR3 spells CASSAWDRPNSNQPQHF. The CDR3 bases are TGTGCCAGCAGTGCCTGGGACAGACCTAATAGCAATCAGCCCCAGCATTTT.

The chain joins TRBV7-9 to TRBJ2-7; no reliable D call. V was shortened by 5 bases and J by 2 bases, with 16 bases between the two germline ends. The CDR3 sequence is 15 residues long. Looked up from germline, CDR1 is SEHNR and CDR2 is FQNEAQ (reference sequence). The CDR3 reads CASSDTVTQTYEQYF. CDR3 nucleotides: TGTGCCAGCAGCGATACAGTGACGCAAACCTACGAGCAGTACTTC.